These 8 T cell receptor beta chains were sequenced from one sample in a study of Graves' ophthalmopathy and Graves' hyperthyroidism. From RNA, the CDR3 regions of TCR beta chains were amplified and sequenced. RT-PCR was first run with HTBI primers, then multiplex PCR in a second round. TCRdb re-called the multiplex PCR reads through MiXCR, storing one row per CDR3 protein. The sample holds 200,000 to 250,000 distinct CDR3 sequences; around a fifth are singletons and the top ten take 35% to 55%. The source material was peripheral blood. The receptors originated from a woman in her forties or fifties with Graves' ophthalmopathy.

At least ten counts were recorded for this clonotype. The V call is TRBV20-1, the J call TRBJ1-2; D is ambiguous. Trimming stripped 5 bases from V and 2 bases from J, with 12 bases between. Germline CDR1 and CDR2: DFQATT and SNEGSKA (reference sequence). The CDR3 covers 13 residues. CDR3 region: CSARGRRNYGYTF. The DNA of the CDR3 is TGCAGTGCTCGTGGACGGAGAAACTATGGCTACACCTTC.

This clonotype was detected ten times or more. The chain links TRBV3-1 to TRBJ2-7, with 7 bases identical to TRBD2. This CDR3 contains 16 residues. The V gene end was trimmed by 4 bases and the J gene end by 2 bases; junction bases not matched to a gene: 11. CDR1 is LGHDT and CDR2 is YNNKEL in the germline V gene (reference sequence). CDR3 protein: CASSRLIAGGTYEQYF. DNA for the CDR3: TGTGCCAGCAGCCGATTAATAGCGGGTGGGACCTACGAGCAGTACTTC.

This clonotype was counted at least ten times. The genes are TRBV20-1 and TRBJ2-7; 8 positions match TRBD2. Germline lookup yields CDR1 DFQATT and CDR2 SNEGSKA (reference sequence). V shed 7 bases, J shed 2 bases, and the junction held 7 bases outside the gene matches. The length of the CDR3 is 13 residues. CDR3 sequence reads: CSGKGSGTYEQYF. CDR3 nucleotide sequence: TGCAGTGGAAAAGGTAGCGGGACCTACGAGCAGTACTTC.

This clonotype was seen ten or more times. As DNA, the CDR3 is TGTGCCACCAGTGATTTTTCGTCTAGCGGGCGAGAGACCCAGTACTTC. Translated, it gives CATSDFSSSGRETQYF. The chain carries TRBV24-1 and TRBJ2-5; 8 bases agree with TRBD2. The germline V gene has CDR1 KGHDR and CDR2 SFDVKD. The V and J ends lost 1 base and 4 bases, in that order; junction bases with no gene match: 7. CDR3 size: 16 residues.

This clonotype was detected many times. The V gene is TRBV29-1, the J gene TRBJ2-7; 10 nucleotides agree with TRBD2. Germline loops: CDR1 SQVTM, CDR2 ANQGSEA. The CDR3 loop spans 13 amino acids. Trimming cost V 5 bases and J 3 bases; bases outside gene matches: 4. The CDR3 bases are TGCAGCGTTAGGACTAGCGGAATCTACGAGCAGTACTTC. This translates into CSVRTSGIYEQYF.

The J gene is TRBJ2-4, the V gene TRBV2; TRBD2 matches at 7 bases. V gave up 6 bases and J gave up 6 bases; unmatched junction bases: 8. CDR3 size: 14 residues. Germline V lookup: CDR1 SNHLY, CDR2 FYNNEI. The CDR3 bases are TGTGCCAGCAGACAAGCGGGATTGGGAAACATTCAGTACTTC. Residues: CASRQAGLGNIQYF.

In its sample, this clonotype was seen many times. V gene TRBV7-8 combines with J gene TRBJ2-5; D is possibly TRBD2 (6 bases). This CDR3 contains 16 residues. Germline loops: CDR1 SGHVS, CDR2 FQNEAQ. The germline V and J ends were trimmed by 5 bases and 1 base, with 17 bases remaining between them. The CDR3 reads CASSPRGGTTQETQYF. The CDR3 DNA is TGTGCCAGCAGCCCAAGGGGCGGGACCACCCAAGAGACCCAGTACTTC.

Many counts were recorded for this clonotype. The gene calls are TRBV11-1 and TRBJ2-7, with TRBD2 matching over 8 bases. There are 17 residues in the CDR3. The junction had 16 bases not matched to a gene; V was cut back by 4 bases and J by 5 bases. Germline V gene data show CDR1 as SGHAT and CDR2 as FQDESV (reference sequence). The CDR3 bases are TGTGCCAGCAGCTCGAGGACTAGCAGGAGGGCTTTGGACGAGCAGTACTTC. It is translated as CASSSRTSRRALDEQYF.